This T cell receptor beta chain was captured by sequencing in a study of a mutant IDH1 vaccine in newly diagnosed glioma. Study results and limitations: Across multiple MHC alleles, 93.3% of patients had vaccine-induced responses.

The CDR3 extends over 10 amino acids. V was clipped by 3 bases and J by 7 bases, with 4 bases between them. The germline V gene encodes CDR1 SNHLY and CDR2 FYNNEI. Comments on this clone: The antigen is undetermined.

Indicated time point: week 23, last vaccination. What each vaccine dose contained was 300 ug of mutant IDH1 20-mer peptide, accompanied by topical imiquimod. TCRdb's table, derived via immunoSEQ multiplex PCR, lists solely in-frame clones and lacks some. The sample lists approximately 60,000 clones, 87% occurring once. The rearrangement joins TRBV2 to TRBJ2-7; D unresolved. The sequenced sample was PBMCs, obtained from a glioma patient whose treatment included an IDH1 peptide vaccine. The TCR was taken from a man aged 40-49 years with glioma. The CDR3 nucleotides are TGTGCCAGCAGTGATTCAGAGCAGTACTTC. Its translation: CASSDSEQYF. The variable domain in full, with the rest retrieved from reference TRBV2 and TRBJ2-7, is EPEVTQTPSHQVTQMGQEVILRCVPISNHLYFYWYRQILGQKVEFLVSFYNNEISEKSEIFDDQFSVERPDGSNFTLKIRSTKLEDSAMYFCASSDSEQYFGPGTRLTVT.